The sequence of this T cell receptor (gamma chain) was determined in a study of γδ T cells in repeated Plasmodium falciparum infection. Gammadelta T cells were flow-sorted from PBMC into Vgamma9/Vdelta2+ and Vdelta2-negative populations for bulk analysis. Per germline, CDR1 GITISATS and CDR2 ISYDGTV (reference sequence). The ends lost 5 bases at V and 10 bases at J; junction bases unmatched: 8. CDR3 size: 11 residues. TCRdb called clones anew from the multiplex PCR reads with CATT. The repertoire holds tens of thousands of gamma-chain clones, with around 2.9% as singletons. This clone was found many times. TCRdb shows a much larger clone's protein in place of this DNA's translation, and the two differ at residue 7, likely through a read error; the protein shown is translated from the DNA. The sample carries other DNA sequences with the same CDR3.

The receptor's source is a pool of human donors (malaria-infected and uninfected, not separated). What was sequenced was gamma-delta T cells from blood. This chain joins TRGV9 and TRGJ1 or TRGJ2. TCRdb does not report a J gene; here it was assigned by matching the DNA to germline references. CDR3 coding DNA: TGTGCCTTGTGGGGAGTAAGGAAGAAACTCTTT. Protein product: CALWGVRKKLF.